This T cell receptor beta chain originates from a study of type 1 and type 2 diabetes patients. This CDR3 spans 12 amino acids. The V gene's germline CDR1 is DFQATT and CDR2 SNEGSKA (reference sequence). This clonotype was observed a few times. A junction boundary mismatches the germline segment, possibly from a read error. Amplification started from genomic DNA. The TCR beta CDR3 region was amplified using 30 forward and 13 reverse primers. TCRdb itself ran the multiplex PCR reads through MiXCR, one entry per CDR3 protein. This sample has a few hundred thousand distinct CDR3 sequences, with roughly 44% found just once.

The specimen was peripheral blood mononuclear cells (PBMCs). V is TRBV20-1 and J is TRBJ2-7; D unresolved. The sequence was collected from a man in his late teens or twenties with type 2 diabetes. CDR3 nucleotides: TGCAGTGCTAGGGACCTATTTTACGGGCAGTACTTC. This gives the protein CSARDLFYGQYF.